This T cell receptor beta chain was recovered during a study of T cells in localized non-small cell lung cancer. Germline CDR1 WSHSY, CDR2 SAAADI. With V trimmed by 7 bases and J by 7 bases, 5 bases remained unmatched. The CDR3 is 12 amino acids. The data were produced by immunoSEQ multiplex PCR, yet TCRdb's version contains in-frame clones alone and is incomplete. Of roughly 30,000 clones in the sample, roughly 89% were seen once. This specimen consisted of peripheral blood, obtained before any cancer treatment. The V gene is TRBV10-2, the J gene TRBJ2-7; 9 bases are a match to TRBD1. This receptor was obtained from a woman aged 18-49 years with stage I lung adenocarcinoma. The CDR3 here is CASKQGAKEQYF. CDR3 bases: TGCGCCAGCAAACAGGGGGCGAAGGAGCAGTACTTC.